The text below deals with one T cell receptor (beta chain). This sample was taken from a study of T cells after yellow fever vaccination. One entry per CDR3 protein results from TCRdb running MiXCR on the 5' RACE reads. The table has about 370,000 distinct CDR3 sequences, around 10% seen once; the top ten hold roughly 18%. The CDR3 is made up of 12 amino acids. Germline V lookup: CDR1 SGHNT, CDR2 YYREEE (reference sequence). The V end lost 4 bases, the J end lost 6 bases, and 8 bases lay between the germline ends. This chain joins TRBV5-4 and TRBJ2-1, with D hard to call. The receptor was derived from a man younger than 30 who received the YFV17D yellow fever vaccine. Source: PBMCs, taken on the day of the first yellow fever vaccination. CDR3 DNA: TGTGCCAGCAGCCCAGTGGGCAATGAGCAGTTCTTC. It is translated as CASSPVGNEQFF.